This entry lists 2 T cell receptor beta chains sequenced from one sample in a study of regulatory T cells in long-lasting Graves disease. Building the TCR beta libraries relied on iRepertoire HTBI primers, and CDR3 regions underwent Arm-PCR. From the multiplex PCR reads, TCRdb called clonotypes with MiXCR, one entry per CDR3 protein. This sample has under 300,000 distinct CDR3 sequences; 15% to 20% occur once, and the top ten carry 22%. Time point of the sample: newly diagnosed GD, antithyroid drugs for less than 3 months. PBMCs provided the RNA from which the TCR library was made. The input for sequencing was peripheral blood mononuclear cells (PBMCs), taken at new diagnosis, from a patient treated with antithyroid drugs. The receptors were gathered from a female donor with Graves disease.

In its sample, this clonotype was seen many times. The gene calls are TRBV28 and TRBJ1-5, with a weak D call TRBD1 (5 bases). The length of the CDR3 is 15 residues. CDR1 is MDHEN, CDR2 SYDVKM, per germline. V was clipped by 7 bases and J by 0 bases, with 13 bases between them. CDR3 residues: CASTNHQGSNQPQHF. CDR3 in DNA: TGTGCCAGCACCAATCATCAGGGTAGCAATCAGCCCCAGCATTTT.

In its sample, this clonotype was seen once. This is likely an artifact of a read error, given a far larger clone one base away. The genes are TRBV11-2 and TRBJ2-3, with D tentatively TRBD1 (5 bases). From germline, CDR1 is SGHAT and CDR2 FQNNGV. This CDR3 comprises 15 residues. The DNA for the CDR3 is TGTGCCAGCAGCTTGGGGCCTCAGGGCGCAGATGCGCAGTATTTT. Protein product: CASSLGPQGADAQYF.